This T cell receptor beta chain was observed in a study of CD8+CD57+ T cells in acquired aplastic anemia. About the research overall: On average, healthy donors gave around 9.8 million reads for CD4+ cells.

The use of genomic DNA as template underpinned the TCR beta VDJ and CDR3 profiling. TCRdb re-analysed the reads in MiXCR, keeping a single row per CDR3 protein. The data contain over 40,000 distinct CDR3 sequences, about 78% of them seen just once; the ten biggest clones take up less than 40%. General observations from the study: Overlap between patients and controls comprised 25 to 30 CD8+ CDR3 sequences.

On this clonotype: The antigen remains unidentified.

The specimen sequenced was sorted CD4+, CD8+, or CD8+CD57+ T cells (not recorded which) from PBMCs. This sequence was found in a human donor in good health, serving as a control.

CDR3: CASSIGAGIPDYGYTF. The DNA of the CDR3 is TGTGCCAGTAGTATTGGGGCCGGGATCCCTGACTATGGCTACACCTTC. This chain links TRBV19 with TRBJ1-2; D may be TRBD1 (5 bases). CDR1 and CDR2 from the germline V gene are LNHDA and SQIVND (reference sequence). V was trimmed by 3 bases and J by 3 bases, leaving 17 bases between them. The CDR3 is made up of 16 amino acids.